The present T cell receptor (beta chain) was sequenced within a study of cytomegalovirus exposure and HLA in healthy donors. Vbeta (60) and Jbeta (13) primers were used in the PCR. The assay was immunoSEQ multiplex PCR, and TCRdb's table has in-frame clones only and misses some. The data show 130,000 to 150,000 clones, 73% seen once. The CDR3 has 17 amino acids. Germline loops: CDR1 SGHRS, CDR2 YFSETQ. V gave up 0 bases and J gave up 4 bases; unmatched junction bases: 9. This clone was detected only a few times. The sequenced material came from PBMCs. The clonotype originates from a human donor in good health. The rearrangement joins TRBV5-1 to TRBJ2-2, with 7 bases lining up with TRBD1. CDR3 nucleotides: TGCGCCAGCAGCTTGGCGGGGTACAGGGGCGGCACCGGGGAGCTGTTTTTT. The encoded protein is CASSLAGYRGGTGELFF. The full variable domain, rest sourced from reference TRBV5-1 and TRBJ2-2, is KAGVTQTPRYLIKTRGQQVTLSCSPISGHRSVSWYQQTPGQGLQFLFEYFSETQRNKGNFPGRFSGRQFSNSRSEMNVSTLELGDSALYLCASSLAGYRGGTGELFFGEGSRLTVL.